The following is a TCR beta chain sequence with its context. Sequence at one end of the junction differs from germline and may be a read error. The sample is drawn from a study of T cell repertoires in cytomegalovirus infection. TCRdb ran MiXCR on the reads and lists one entry per CDR3 protein. The data show about 530,000 distinct CDR3 sequences, more than 25% seen once. This CDR3 region has 15 residues. Germline lookup yields CDR1 LNHDA and CDR2 SQIVND (reference sequence). The specimen was PBMCs. The chain links TRBV19 to TRBJ1-5; D is possibly TRBD1 (5 bases). This TCR derives from a human donor in good health (CMV status not recorded). Some clones in this sample may be carry-over from other donors' samples. CDR3 nucleotides: TGTGCCAGTAGTAGACGTGGGGCATACAATGAGCCCCAGCATTTT. Translated, it gives CASSRRGAYNEPQHF.